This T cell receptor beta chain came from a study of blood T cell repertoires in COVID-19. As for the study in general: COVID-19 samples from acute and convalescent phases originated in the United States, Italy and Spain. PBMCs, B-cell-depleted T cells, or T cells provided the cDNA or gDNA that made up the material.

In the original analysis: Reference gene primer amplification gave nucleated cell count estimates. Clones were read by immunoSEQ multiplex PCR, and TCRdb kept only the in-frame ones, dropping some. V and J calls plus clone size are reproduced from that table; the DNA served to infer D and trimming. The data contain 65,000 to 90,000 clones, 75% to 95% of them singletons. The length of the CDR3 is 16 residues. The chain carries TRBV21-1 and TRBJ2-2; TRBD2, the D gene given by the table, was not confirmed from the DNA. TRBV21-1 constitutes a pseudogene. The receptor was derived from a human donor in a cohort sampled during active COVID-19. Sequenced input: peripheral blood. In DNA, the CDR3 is TGTGCCAGCAGCAACTATTTATTCGCGAACACCGGGGAGCTGTTTTTT. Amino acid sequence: CASSNYLFANTGELFF.